This TCR beta chain was sequenced during a study of T cell responses to AZD1222 COVID-19 vaccine. General observations from the study: White British ancestry dominated among donors, who included more females, and clonal diversity was possibly underestimated. Just five to seven people given AZD1222 tested seropositive at baseline. Spike was spanned by vaccine-associated CD4 TCRs, with dominance at 160-218 and 743-854.

TCRdb's table, derived via immunoSEQ multiplex PCR, lists solely in-frame clones and lacks some. The profile shows approximately 120,000 clones, about 89% of them singletons. Doses given second, at about 4 or about 12 weeks, were pooled. Concerning this clone: No antigen is known for it.

The CDR3 extends over 16 amino acids. The V gene end was trimmed by 0 bases and the J gene end by 5 bases; junction bases not matched to a gene: 5. Per the germline V gene, CDR1 is LGHNA and CDR2 is YNFKEQ. The V and J genes are TRBV4-2 and TRBJ2-2; 8 nucleotides align to TRBD1. Sample: peripheral blood, taken 28 days after the second AZD1222 dose. This receptor was obtained from an adult who received the AZD1222 COVID-19 vaccine. This chain's CDR3 is CASSQEGTGQTGELFF. The CDR3 DNA reads as TGTGCCAGCAGCCAAGAGGGGACAGGCCAAACCGGGGAGCTGTTTTTT.